The source of this TCR beta chain is a study of cytomegalovirus exposure and HLA in healthy donors (dated by TCRdb to about 2017). About the investigation overall: In an earlier analysis of 450 to 750 of the donors, 276 Gb of sequence data and some 100 million unique TCR beta sequences from 150 million to 200 million T cells were reported. An early release that covered about 600 HLA-typed donors contained approximately 300 gigabases of sequencing data and 85 million to 100 million unique TCR sequences. Of the 350 to 450 genotyped donors, over 65% fell in the genetic ancestry cluster associated with self-reported Caucasian donors. The aim of the study was to test whether cataloging public T cell receptors could identify signatures of past pathogen exposure. The T cell repertoires of some 700 subjects were profiled by immunosequencing and related to cytomegalovirus serostatus. A separate validation cohort of 100 to 150 different subjects was used in addition to the roughly 720-subject first cohort. High-throughput TCR immunosequencing, statistical association of individual TCRs with disease status, and machine learning were combined to predict cytomegalovirus infection status. In a later analysis, previously published TCR beta repertoires from about 640 donors were re-analyzed and high-resolution HLA genotyping was added so that TCR occurrence patterns could be studied. In the later analysis, no new phenotypic data were used to find candidate immune exposures; instead, reliance was placed on TCR beta sequences and their occurrence across donors. An earlier analysis of about 600 of the donors used high-throughput TCR beta sequencing to judge whether each TCR beta V gene segment behaved as functional or pseudogenic. Donor age, sex, ethnicity and CMV serostatus were compiled together with the repertoire data. Genome-wide SNP genotypes for about 55% of the 666 donors were used in a later genetic analysis, which treated that subset as a discovery cohort. Every repertoire in the discovery cohort had been generated on one and the same sequencing platform. HLA typing covered class I and class II loci at four-digit resolution. The number of donors typed differed by locus, with 629-630 for A, B, C, DRB1 and DQB1, around 560 for DQA1, some 570 for DPA1, and over 400 for DPB1. A handful of DR-DQ haplotypes were handled as single units for association and clustering because linkage in the cohort was strong. Among some 410 genotyped donors of the cohort, an average of about 240,000 unique TCR beta nucleotide sequences was sequenced per donor, of which about 19% were non-productive. On the study overall, not on this receptor specifically: The classifier was reported to diagnose cytomegalovirus status with high specificity and sensitivity in both the original and validation cohorts. For the cohort, immune exposure information was limited to CMV serostatus. Most TCR sequences were observed very rarely across donors, whereas some public TCRs were present in many individuals. The earlier analysis of a few hundred of the donors excluded around 17 rarely observed V segments, including chromosome 9 orphons, because counts were too low. According to a later analysis, most CMV-associated TCR beta chains appeared to be HLA-restricted, and the HLA associations seemed to be driven largely by CMV exposure. Because some donors lacked HLA typing at each locus, the association tests relied only on the typed subset. When HLA alleles, especially DR and DQ, strongly co-occurred, attributing TCR associations to individual alleles was difficult. In a later analysis, HLA-associated TCR beta chains showed more clonal expansion and lower generation probabilities than non-associated chains that were equally common. A few of the identified cytomegalovirus-associated TCR beta chains were confirmed in vitro to be specific for cytomegalovirus antigens. The sequencing pipeline was judged likely to have produced a cluster of highly shared sequence variants as a technical artifact. In a later analysis, several top co-occurrence clusters were reported to appear linked to parvovirus B19, influenza, CMV and Epstein-Barr virus. Correlated functional status among segregating V segments might reflect linkage disequilibrium, but an unknown experimental factor could not be ruled out. The study listed 170 or so TCR beta chains as associated with cytomegalovirus. A later analysis associated about 16,000 TCR beta sequences with specific HLA alleles at a false discovery rate of 0.05. In a later genetic analysis, a missense DCLRE1C variant was associated with V-gene and J-gene trimming of TCR beta chains, and the association was replicated in an independent cohort. An earlier analysis of roughly 570 of the donors showed that most TCR beta V segments appeared in productive rearrangements either about 90% or about 30% of the time, which broadly matched IMGT annotations. In this cohort, only TCR beta chains were sequenced, and detectable features were limited by the absence of alpha or paired-chain data. In a later analysis, the rate of TCR association differed among HLA loci, with DRB1 alleles having the most associated TCRs and HLA-C alleles having the fewest. Compared with the approximately 700-donor mean, donors in an Asian-associated ancestry cluster had fewer N-insertions in productive TCRs, according to a later genetic analysis. The authors suggested that the approach could potentially be generalized to other disease states and immunological phenotypes. Sequencing depth was assumed to be roughly uniform across donors in the presence/absence analyses, though that assumption may not hold. A further reported finding was that TCR beta sequences accurately predicted the HLA-A and HLA-B alleles for most subjects in the first cohort.

Concerning this clone: This receptor's antigen is unknown. It has no much larger one-base neighbor in the sample; base qualities were not kept.

Preparation of the library involved the immunoSEQ multiplex PCR assay. A mixture of 60 forward primers for TCR Vbeta segments and 13 reverse primers for TCR Jbeta segments was used in the multiplex PCR. The CDR3 region of rearranged TCR beta genes was amplified from genomic DNA with a multiplex PCR assay. The amplified TCR beta libraries were sequenced on the Illumina HiSeq System as 87-base-pair reads. For the original study's pipeline: Across the 666 repertoires, a later analysis counted tens of millions of unique TCR beta chains, roughly 11 million of which were shared by at least two donors. Raw reads were error-corrected and collapsed into unique sequences by a nearest-neighbor algorithm in which closely related sequences were merged to remove PCR and sequencing errors. To assign V, D and J gene segments, CDR3 sequences were aligned to IMGT reference sequences. For a sequence to be retained, at least a six-nucleotide match to both a V gene segment and a J gene segment was required. Rearrangements were called productive when the CDR3 lacked stop codons and stayed in frame with V and J; all others were non-productive. Following IMGT convention, CDR3 was defined as the stretch from the second conserved V-encoded cysteine up to the conserved J-encoded phenylalanine. The earlier analysis of 587 of the donors excluded sequences that lacked an unambiguous match to a single V gene segment. In an earlier analysis of roughly 500 of the donors, V segments were called functional above 56.7% productive rearrangements and were called segregating when the between-donor standard deviation exceeded 5%. A statistical classification framework was built for diagnosing cytomegalovirus status from the catalog of TCR beta chain sequences. In a later analysis, V and J genes were assigned by comparing TCR nucleotide sequences against IMGT/GENE-DB human TR gene sequences. A later analysis assigned CDR3 sequences and most-parsimonious VDJ recombination scenarios with the TCRdist pipeline. In a later analysis, each TCR beta chain was defined by its CDR3 amino acid sequence together with its V-gene family, and reads without a unique V-gene family were excluded. A later analysis removed 500 to 650 highly shared, low-generation-probability nucleotide sequences to deal with suspected cross-contamination and a sequencing artifact. In a later analysis, a clonal expansion index for each public chain was calculated from normalized within-repertoire ranks of inferred template counts. In a later analysis, generation probabilities were computed with a VDJ recombination model fitted to out-of-frame rearrangements, and the resulting probabilities were checked against IGoR. A later analysis scored TCR-TCR, TCR-HLA and TCR-CMV co-occurrence with hypergeometric tests, applying a repertoire-size bias correction to TCR pairs. False discovery rates were estimated in a later analysis by permuting HLA or CMV assignments 20 times. In a later analysis, co-occurring TCRs were grouped with DBSCAN, and TCRdist sequence similarity was added when clustering was performed within HLA-allele-positive subsets. Repertoires with fewer than 30,000 or more than 120,000 public chains were left out of co-occurrence clustering, as were a handful of repertoires with anomalous nucleotide sharing. In its TCRdb copy, this immuneACCESS table keeps in-frame sequences only and misses some clones. Where compared with another copy, unresolved V genes explain less than half of these, and the others have no known cause. V, J and clone size were drawn from that table, and D and trimming were deduced from the DNA. A total of 150,000 to 200,000 clones appear in this sample, under 85% of them only once. 2.5% to 3.5% of the sample is held by the ten biggest clonotypes.

The cohort was made up of 666 healthy bone marrow donors. All cohort members were sampled while nominally healthy, although unrecorded immune exposures were likely present. The donor tested CMV seronegative and was one of the 352 seronegative cohort members. A peripheral blood sample was collected from each donor, and TCR beta sequencing was performed on peripheral blood mononuclear cells. Genomic DNA was extracted from the blood cell samples with the Qiagen DNeasy Blood Extraction Kit. Sequenced sample: PBMCs. The source of this sequence is a male donor in good health and CMV-seronegative.

The nucleotides are TGTGCCAGCAGCTTAGATCCCGACCGTCGGGGGGGTGAAGCTTTCTTT. Translated, it reads CASSLDPDRRGGEAFF. The rearrangement joined TRBV11-2 to TRBJ1-1; TRBD1 could be the D gene, as 5 bases match. V and J lose 0 bases and 7 bases, and a span of 18 bases separates them. CDR1 and CDR2 were assigned from the germline V gene as SGHAT and FQNNGV. Reading from cysteine to phenylalanine, the CDR3 counts 16 amino acids. The read is trimmed to its CDR3 DNA, 48 bases read in frame from base 1.